Listed here are 9 T cell receptor beta chains from one sample, sequenced in a study of blood T cell repertoires in COVID-19. TCRdb keeps only in-frame clones here, not all; method: immunoSEQ multiplex PCR. The table has about 440,000 clones, 70% to 90% seen once; the top ten hold over 10%. The sequencing sample was made of peripheral blood. These receptor sequences come from a woman in her fifties or sixties with COVID-19, enrolled during active disease.

This clone was recorded once. This chain uses TRBV7-2 with TRBJ2-1, with 10 bases lining up with TRBD2. V was clipped by 0 bases and J by 7 bases; unmatched bases: 3. Germline CDR1 is SGHTA and CDR2 is FQGNSA. The CDR3 consists of 15 residues. The CDR3 is CASSLAGTSVNEQFF. CDR3 DNA sequence: TGTGCCAGCAGCTTAGCCGGGACTAGCGTAAATGAGCAGTTCTTC. Drawing the rest from reference TRBV7-2 and TRBJ2-1, the complete variable domain is GAGVSQSPSNKVTEKGKDVELRCDPISGHTALYWYRQSLGQGLEFLIYFQGNSAPDKSGLPSDRFSAERTGGSVSTLTIQRTQQEDSAVYLCASSLAGTSVNEQFFGPGTRLTVL.

The V call is TRBV19, the J call TRBJ2-2; 8 bases align to TRBD2. V shed 4 bases, J shed 1 base, and the junction held 8 bases outside the gene matches. The germline CDR1 and CDR2 sequences are LNHDA and SQIVND (reference sequence). CDR3 size: 17 residues. CDR3 protein: CASSRSWLAGNTGELFF. CDR3 sequence (DNA): TGTGCCAGTAGTAGGAGTTGGCTAGCGGGGAACACCGGGGAGCTGTTTTTT. Supplemented by reference TRBV19 and TRBJ2-2, the full variable domain reads DGGITQSPKYLFRKEGQNVTLSCEQNLNHDAMYWYRQDPGQGLRLIYYSQIVNDFQKGDIAEGYSVSREKKESFPLTVTSAQKNPTAFYLCASSRSWLAGNTGELFFGEGSRLTVL.

The chain links TRBV5-6 to TRBJ1-5; D possibly corresponds to TRBD1 (6 bases). Germline CDR1 reads SGHDT; CDR2 reads YYEEEE. This CDR3 is built from 16 residues. V was clipped by 5 bases and J by 4 bases, with 19 bases between them. The CDR3 reads CASRPISGQKNQPQHF. DNA for the CDR3: TGTGCCAGCAGACCGATCAGCGGACAGAAGAATCAGCCCCAGCATTTT.

This clone showed up just a few times. The gene calls are TRBV6-5 and TRBJ1-1; a weak D match, TRBD1 (5 bases). The CDR3 is 12 amino acids. Deletions cut 2 bases from V and 8 bases from J, with 9 bases between. Germline V gene sequence: CDR1 MNHEY, CDR2 SVGAGI. The CDR3: CASSYVWGEAFF. CDR3 nucleotides: TGTGCCAGCAGTTACGTGTGGGGCGAAGCTTTCTTT.

The chain recombines TRBV6-5 with TRBJ1-1, with D tentatively TRBD1 (6 bases). CDR1 is MNHEY, CDR2 SVGAGI, per germline. This CDR3 is built from 16 residues. V was clipped by 2 bases and J by 4 bases, with 17 bases between them. In DNA form, the CDR3 reads TGTGCCAGCAGTTACGGGGGGGCGGTTGTGAGCACTGAAGCTTTCTTT. The encoded protein is CASSYGGAVVSTEAFF.

The rearrangement uses TRBV19 and TRBJ1-3; 7 bases are a match to TRBD1. The V and J ends lost 6 bases and 4 bases, in that order; junction bases with no gene match: 6. Germline assignment: CDR1 LNHDA and CDR2 SQIVND (reference sequence). The CDR3 is 14 residues long. The CDR3 DNA reads TGTGCCAGTAGACCGGGACAGCTCGGAAACACCATATATTTT. It is translated as CASRPGQLGNTIYF.

The chain joins TRBV6-5 to TRBJ1-1, with a weak D call TRBD1 (6 bases). CDR1 is MNHEY and CDR2 is SVGAGI in the germline V gene. With 6 bases removed from V and 0 bases from J, the gap between germline ends came to 14 bases. The CDR3 loop spans 15 amino acids. CDR3 in DNA: TGTGCCAGCAGCCAACGGGGGGCCATGAACACTGAAGCTTTCTTT. Protein sequence: CASSQRGAMNTEAFF.

J is TRBJ2-5 and V is TRBV9, with D tentatively TRBD1 (6 bases). The CDR3 consists of 14 residues. Germline lookup yields CDR1 SGDLS and CDR2 YYNGEE. Trimming left V 0 bases short and J 3 bases short, with 9 bases between. The CDR3 region is CASSVGGGKETQYF. In DNA form, the CDR3 reads TGTGCCAGCAGCGTAGGAGGGGGTAAAGAGACCCAGTACTTC. The full variable domain, with the rest looked up from reference TRBV9 and TRBJ2-5, is DSGVTQTPKHLITATGQRVTLRCSPRSGDLSVYWYQQSLDQGLQFLIQYYNGEERAKGNILERFSAQQFPDLHSELNLSSLELGDSALYFCASSVGGGKETQYFGPGTRLLVL.

The chain has TRBV29-1 and TRBJ1-1; D remains unclear. The CDR3 length is 13 residues. V was cut by 7 bases and J by 1 base, with 13 bases left in between. Germline-derived CDR1 and CDR2 are SQVTM and ANQGSEA. In DNA form, the CDR3 reads TGCAGCGCCCGAGGAACTAGGAACACTGAAGCTTTCTTT. Translation: CSARGTRNTEAFF.